The 31 T cell receptor beta chains listed next were all sequenced from one sample in a study of T cell responses to AZD1222 COVID-19 vaccine (dated by TCRdb to the early 2020s). Read against the paper, the sample's time point label means: baseline before first vaccination. Receptor libraries were prepared by the immunoSEQ multiplex PCR assay. As stored in TCRdb, this immuneACCESS dataset retains in-frame rearrangements with V and J assigned. A fraction of the clones does not appear; measured against another copy, unresolved V genes explain less than half of the discrepancy, and the remainder lacks a known reason. The sample records about 110,000 clones, 65% to 85% of which are singletons. Together, the top ten hold less than 5% of the sample. This specimen was peripheral blood, taken on day 0 of AZD1222 vaccination. Receptors originate from an adult in good health.

The chain joins TRBV5-5 to TRBJ2-7, with D tentatively TRBD1 or TRBD2 (5 bases each). V was shortened by 1 base and J by 2 bases, with 10 bases between the two germline ends. This CDR3 has 14 residues. The germline V gene has CDR1 SGHKS and CDR2 YYEKEE (reference sequence). The CDR3 bases are TGTGCCAGCAGCTTGTCAGGGACCCCCTACGAGCAGTACTTC. Encoded protein: CASSLSGTPYEQYF.

This rearrangement joins TRBV6-6 to TRBJ1-2; 8 nucleotides align to TRBD1. Germline CDR1 and CDR2: MNHNY and SVGAGI (reference sequence). With 1 base clipped from V and 4 bases from J, the junction kept 5 bases outside the gene matches. The CDR3 consists of 15 residues. Written as DNA, the CDR3 is TGTGCCAGCAGTTACTTAAGCACAGGGGGCTATGGCTACACCTTC. It yields the protein CASSYLSTGGYGYTF.

V usage is TRBV7-3 and J usage is TRBJ1-5; D possibly corresponds to TRBD1 (5 bases). The CDR3 has 13 amino acids. Trimming cost V 4 bases and J 7 bases, with 11 bases left between them. Per the germline V gene, CDR1 is SGHTA and CDR2 is FQGTGA. CDR3 sequence reads: CASSSSWGQPQHF. CDR3 bases: TGTGCCAGCAGCTCGTCCTGGGGGCAGCCCCAGCATTTT.

The V call is TRBV30, the J call TRBJ1-4; D remains unclear. Between the trimmed V and J ends, which lost 0 bases and 6 bases, there was a span of 8 bases. Germline V lookup: CDR1 GTSNPN, CDR2 SVGIG (reference sequence). This CDR3 has 13 residues. The CDR3 protein is CAWSVRRDEKLFF. CDR3 nucleotides: TGTGCCTGGAGTGTACGGAGGGATGAAAAACTGTTTTTT.

This chain connects TRBV5-6 to TRBJ2-2, with 14 bases matching TRBD2. Losses at the gene ends were 2 bases for V and 7 bases for J; bases not matched to a gene: 4. The CDR3 runs to 16 residues. Germline CDR1 and CDR2: SGHDT and YYEEEE. CDR3 nucleotides: TGTGCCAGCAGCTTCGGACTAGCGGGAGGTAGCGGGGAGCTGTTTTTT. Translation: CASSFGLAGGSGELFF.

The genes are TRBV5-1 and TRBJ2-5, with TRBD1 as a possible D gene (7 bases). CDR3 length: 13 residues. V lost 4 bases and J lost 5, with 12 bases in between. The V gene's germline CDR1 is SGHRS and CDR2 YFSETQ. The DNA for the CDR3 is TGCGCCAGCAGCGGGGGGACAGTGGAGACCCAGTACTTC. Translation gives CASSGGTVETQYF.

This clone was detected only once. The V and J genes are TRBV24-1 and TRBJ2-7; D ambiguous. The CDR3 is 13 residues long. The V and J ends lost 4 bases and 4 bases respectively, with 10 bases between them. Germline lookup yields CDR1 KGHDR and CDR2 SFDVKD. CDR3 sequence (DNA): TGTGCCACCAGTGACAGGTTTGGATACGAGCAGTACTTC. Protein sequence: CATSDRFGYEQYF.

The chain links TRBV19 to TRBJ1-5; D not resolved. CDR3 length: 15 amino acids. Germline loops: CDR1 LNHDA, CDR2 SQIVND (reference sequence). V was shortened by 0 bases and J by 6 bases, with 12 bases between the two germline ends. DNA of the CDR3: TGTGCCAGTAGTATAGAGGTCAGTGGGTCTCAGCCCCAGCATTTT. Its translation is CASSIEVSGSQPQHF.

This clone was recorded a few times. This chain links TRBV27 with TRBJ2-7; D possibly corresponds to TRBD1 (5 bases). Germline-derived CDR1 and CDR2 are MNHEY and SMNVEV (reference sequence). V was cut by 6 bases and J by 1 base, with 13 bases left in between. The CDR3 has 14 amino acids. CDR3 DNA sequence: TGTGCCAGCAGCCCAACGACAGCATCCTACGAGCAGTACTTC. This encodes CASSPTTASYEQYF.

The chain uses TRBV19 and TRBJ1-1; no clear D. The germline gives CDR1 LNHDA, CDR2 SQIVND (reference sequence). The V and J ends lost 2 bases and 1 base respectively, with 5 bases between them. The CDR3 covers 13 residues. CDR3 region: CASSIRQNTEAFF. CDR3 bases: TGTGCCAGTAGTATAAGGCAGAACACTGAAGCTTTCTTT. The full variable domain, completed using reference TRBV19 and TRBJ1-1, is DGGITQSPKYLFRKEGQNVTLSCEQNLNHDAMYWYRQDPGQGLRLIYYSQIVNDFQKGDIAEGYSVSREKKESFPLTVTSAQKNPTAFYLCASSIRQNTEAFFGQGTRLTVV.

The V gene is TRBV28, the J gene TRBJ2-3, with D unresolved. The germline V gene encodes CDR1 MDHEN and CDR2 SYDVKM. CDR3 length: 11 amino acids. The V end lost 6 bases, the J end lost 4 bases, and 5 bases lay between the germline ends. The CDR3 region is CASSRSDTQYF. In DNA form, the CDR3 reads TGTGCCAGCAGCCGATCAGATACGCAGTATTTT.

The chain has TRBV3-1 (or the pseudogene TRBV3-2) and TRBJ1-6, with D perhaps TRBD1 (6 bases). Germline values: CDR1 LGHDT, CDR2 YNNKEL (reference sequence). The CDR3 totals 15 residues. V lost 1 base, J lost 7 bases, and 11 bases lay in between. The CDR3 DNA follows: TGTGCCAGCAGCCAAGGACAGGCGTCGAATTCACCCCTCCACTTT. Amino acid sequence: CASSQGQASNSPLHF.

The chain combines TRBV10-3 with TRBJ2-1; TRBD1 matches 12 bases. V lost 3 bases, J lost 8 bases, and 5 bases stayed unmatched. CDR3 length: 15 amino acids. Germline loops: CDR1 ENHRY, CDR2 SYGVKD. The CDR3: CAISEGTGGLDEQFF. CDR3 coding DNA: TGTGCCATCAGTGAAGGGACAGGGGGCTTGGATGAGCAGTTCTTC.

Here the CDR3 reads CASSRRYEQYF. CDR3 nucleotide sequence: TGTGCCAGCAGCCGCCGCTACGAGCAGTACTTC. The chain employs TRBV3-1 (or the pseudogene TRBV3-2) and TRBJ2-7; no firm D call. This CDR3 region has 11 residues. The V end was cut by 4 bases, the J end by 3 bases, with 4 bases between. CDR1 and CDR2 from the germline V gene are LGHDT and YNNKEL (reference sequence).

This rearrangement joins TRBV28 to TRBJ2-7; TRBD2 matches at 7 bases. CDR1 is MDHEN, CDR2 SYDVKM, per germline. The CDR3 spans 12 residues. Trimming at V came to 3 bases and at J to 5 bases, leaving 1 base not matched to a gene. The CDR3 DNA follows: TGTGCCAGCAGTTTGGCGGGAGACGAGCAGTACTTC. This gives the protein CASSLAGDEQYF.

The chain couples TRBV3-1 (or the pseudogene TRBV3-2) to TRBJ2-2; 8 bases are a match to TRBD2. V shed 0 bases and J 8 bases; nucleotides not matched to a gene: 8. Germline V gene lookup returns CDR1 LGHDT and CDR2 YNNKEL (reference sequence). The CDR3 loop spans 16 amino acids. The DNA of the CDR3 is TGTGCCAGCAGCCAAGATAAGCGGGAGTCTGGAGGGGAGCTGTTTTTT. It encodes CASSQDKRESGGELFF.

The rearrangement uses TRBV28 and TRBJ2-5; the D is unclear. Germline V gives CDR1 MDHEN, CDR2 SYDVKM. The germline V and J ends were trimmed by 5 bases and 2 bases, with 15 bases remaining between them. The CDR3 loop spans 15 amino acids. The CDR3 is CASSPPAVAQETQYF. The CDR3 nucleotides read TGTGCCAGCAGTCCTCCTGCGGTAGCTCAAGAGACCCAGTACTTC.

This clone was seen a handful of times. The rearrangement joins TRBV2 to TRBJ1-5, with a weak D call TRBD1 (5 bases). Germline values: CDR1 SNHLY, CDR2 FYNNEI. The CDR3 contains 15 residues. The germline V and J ends were trimmed by 7 bases and 3 bases, with 16 bases remaining between them. The CDR3 protein is CASTPQRQINQPQHF. CDR3 DNA sequence: TGTGCCAGCACCCCGCAGAGACAGATCAATCAGCCCCAGCATTTT.

The table lists this clone with a count of one. The chain joins TRBV3-1 (or the pseudogene TRBV3-2) to TRBJ2-2, with TRBD1 identical over 8 bases. CDR1 is LGHDT and CDR2 is YNNKEL in the germline V gene (reference sequence). The CDR3 covers 17 residues. After removal of 1 base from V and 4 bases from J, the junction contained 8 bases not matched to a gene. The CDR3 is CASSQGLGQGGTGELFF. In nucleotides, the CDR3 is TGTGCCAGCAGCCAAGGTTTAGGACAGGGCGGCACCGGGGAGCTGTTTTTT.

The chain combines TRBV6-5 with TRBJ1-2, with D maybe TRBD1 (6 bases). Trimming took off 4 bases at V and 8 bases at J, with 14 bases between the two ends. Germline V CDR1 and CDR2: MNHEY, SVGAGI. CDR3 length: 13 residues. The CDR3 DNA sequence: TGTGCCAGCAGTTCCACAGGGAGTCACGGCTACACCTTC. Translating gives CASSSTGSHGYTF.

This clone appeared a single time. V and J are TRBV7-3 and TRBJ1-2; TRBD1 is a possible D gene (5 bases). V was shortened by 3 bases and J by 4 bases, with 9 bases between the two germline ends. The CDR3 is 13 residues long. The germline gives CDR1 SGHTA, CDR2 FQGTGA. The CDR3 DNA follows: TGTGCCAGCAGCTTCGGCCAGGGCTATGGCTACACCTTC. This sequence encodes CASSFGQGYGYTF. The full variable domain, in which reference TRBV7-3 and TRBJ1-2 provide the parts outside the CDR3, is GAGVSQTPSNKVTEKGKYVELRCDPISGHTALYWYRQSLGQGPEFLIYFQGTGAADDSGLPNDRFFAVRPEGSVSTLKIQRTERGDSAVYLCASSFGQGYGYTFGSGTRLTVV.

The chain recombines TRBV3-1 (or the pseudogene TRBV3-2) with TRBJ1-1, with a tentative D call TRBD1 (5 bases). V was shortened by 1 base and J by 1 base, with 7 bases between the two germline ends. The CDR3 spans 14 residues. CDR1 and CDR2 from the germline V gene are LGHDT and YNNKEL (reference sequence). The chain's CDR3 is CASSQVGGNTEAFF. DNA of the CDR3: TGTGCCAGCAGCCAAGTGGGGGGGAACACTGAAGCTTTCTTT.

V is TRBV15 and J is TRBJ2-7, with D unresolved. Germline V gene sequence: CDR1 LNHNV, CDR2 YYDKDF (reference sequence). CDR3 length: 13 amino acids. Trimming took 8 bases from V and 7 from J, leaving 18 bases between them. The CDR3 DNA follows: TGTGCCACCCCACCAAGGCAGGTTGGAGAGCAGTACTTC. Its protein product is CATPPRQVGEQYF.

The chain employs TRBV6-5 and TRBJ2-1; 12 nucleotides line up with TRBD1. The CDR3 extends over 14 amino acids. Germline V gene data show CDR1 as MNHEY and CDR2 as SVGAGI. With V trimmed by 8 bases and J by 9 bases, 8 bases remained unmatched. The CDR3 loop is CASQGDRGPGEQFF. CDR3 DNA sequence: TGTGCCAGCCAAGGGGACAGGGGGCCAGGTGAGCAGTTCTTC.

The chain employs TRBV9 and TRBJ2-1, with a weak D call TRBD1 (6 bases). The CDR3 loop spans 15 amino acids. Trimming left V 3 bases short and J 6 bases short, with 16 bases between. Germline CDR1 and CDR2: SGDLS and YYNGEE. The DNA for the CDR3 is TGTGCCAGCAGCGCCCAGGGGACGGTTAGCAATGAGCAGTTCTTC. Translating gives CASSAQGTVSNEQFF.

This clone was observed a handful of times. The gene calls are TRBV19 and TRBJ1-3; D remains ambiguous. Trimming cost V 3 bases and J 0 bases, with 12 bases left between them. This CDR3 is built from 16 residues. From germline, CDR1 is LNHDA and CDR2 SQIVND (reference sequence). The CDR3 DNA reads TGTGCCAGTAGTATCCCGGGCACGATCTCTGGAAACACCATATATTTT. Protein: CASSIPGTISGNTIYF.

This clone has just a few counts. This chain links TRBV7-3 with TRBJ2-2; TRBD1 aligns across 10 bases. This CDR3 spans 16 amino acids. CDR1 and CDR2 (germline): SGHTA, FQGTGA. Unmatched junction bases numbered 5, after V lost 5 bases and J lost 2 bases. The CDR3 coding sequence is TGTGCCAGCAGCCCCGGGACAGGGGCCAACACCGGGGAGCTGTTTTTT. As protein: CASSPGTGANTGELFF.

This clone has only a few counts. The chain has TRBV5-1 and TRBJ1-6; D possibly corresponds to TRBD1 (6 bases). Looked up from germline, CDR1 is SGHRS and CDR2 is YFSETQ. V dropped 2 bases and J dropped 5 bases, with 11 bases sitting between them. This CDR3 has 15 residues. The CDR3 spells CASSFRGPDNSPLHF. CDR3 DNA: TGCGCCAGCAGCTTCCGGGGGCCGGATAATTCACCCCTCCACTTT.

The V and J genes are TRBV18 and TRBJ1-1; 9 positions agree with TRBD1. Trimming at V came to 4 bases and at J to 6 bases, leaving 6 bases not matched to a gene. Germline V gene sequence: CDR1 KGHSH, CDR2 LQKENI. This CDR3 is 14 amino acids long. The CDR3 coding sequence is TGTGCCAGCTCACAATACCGGGACAGGGCTGAAGCTTTCTTT. This encodes CASSQYRDRAEAFF. The full variable domain, with the rest looked up from reference TRBV18 and TRBJ1-1, is NAGVMQNPRHLVRRRGQEARLRCSPMKGHSHVYWYRQLPEEGLKFMVYLQKENIIDESGMPKERFSAEFPKEGPSILRIQQVVRGDSAAYFCASSQYRDRAEAFFGQGTRLTVV.

With regard to this clone: Other DNA sequences within the sample encode an identical CDR3. The V and J genes are TRBV5-1 and TRBJ2-1; 8 positions match TRBD2. Germline-derived CDR1 and CDR2 are SGHRS and YFSETQ. The trim removed 1 base at V and 0 bases at J, leaving 0 bases unmatched. CDR3 length: 15 residues. This chain's CDR3 is CASSLSGSSYNEQFF. CDR3 DNA sequence: TGCGCCAGCAGCTTGAGCGGGAGCTCCTACAATGAGCAGTTCTTC.

The chain has TRBV27 and TRBJ1-5, with a weak D call TRBD1 (6 bases). Germline lookup yields CDR1 MNHEY and CDR2 SMNVEV (reference sequence). CDR3 size: 16 residues. Trimming left V 6 bases short and J 4 bases short, with 19 bases between. CDR3 in amino acids: CASSPRDSRGNQPQHF. The CDR3, as DNA: TGTGCCAGCAGCCCCCGGGACTCTAGGGGGAATCAGCCCCAGCATTTT.